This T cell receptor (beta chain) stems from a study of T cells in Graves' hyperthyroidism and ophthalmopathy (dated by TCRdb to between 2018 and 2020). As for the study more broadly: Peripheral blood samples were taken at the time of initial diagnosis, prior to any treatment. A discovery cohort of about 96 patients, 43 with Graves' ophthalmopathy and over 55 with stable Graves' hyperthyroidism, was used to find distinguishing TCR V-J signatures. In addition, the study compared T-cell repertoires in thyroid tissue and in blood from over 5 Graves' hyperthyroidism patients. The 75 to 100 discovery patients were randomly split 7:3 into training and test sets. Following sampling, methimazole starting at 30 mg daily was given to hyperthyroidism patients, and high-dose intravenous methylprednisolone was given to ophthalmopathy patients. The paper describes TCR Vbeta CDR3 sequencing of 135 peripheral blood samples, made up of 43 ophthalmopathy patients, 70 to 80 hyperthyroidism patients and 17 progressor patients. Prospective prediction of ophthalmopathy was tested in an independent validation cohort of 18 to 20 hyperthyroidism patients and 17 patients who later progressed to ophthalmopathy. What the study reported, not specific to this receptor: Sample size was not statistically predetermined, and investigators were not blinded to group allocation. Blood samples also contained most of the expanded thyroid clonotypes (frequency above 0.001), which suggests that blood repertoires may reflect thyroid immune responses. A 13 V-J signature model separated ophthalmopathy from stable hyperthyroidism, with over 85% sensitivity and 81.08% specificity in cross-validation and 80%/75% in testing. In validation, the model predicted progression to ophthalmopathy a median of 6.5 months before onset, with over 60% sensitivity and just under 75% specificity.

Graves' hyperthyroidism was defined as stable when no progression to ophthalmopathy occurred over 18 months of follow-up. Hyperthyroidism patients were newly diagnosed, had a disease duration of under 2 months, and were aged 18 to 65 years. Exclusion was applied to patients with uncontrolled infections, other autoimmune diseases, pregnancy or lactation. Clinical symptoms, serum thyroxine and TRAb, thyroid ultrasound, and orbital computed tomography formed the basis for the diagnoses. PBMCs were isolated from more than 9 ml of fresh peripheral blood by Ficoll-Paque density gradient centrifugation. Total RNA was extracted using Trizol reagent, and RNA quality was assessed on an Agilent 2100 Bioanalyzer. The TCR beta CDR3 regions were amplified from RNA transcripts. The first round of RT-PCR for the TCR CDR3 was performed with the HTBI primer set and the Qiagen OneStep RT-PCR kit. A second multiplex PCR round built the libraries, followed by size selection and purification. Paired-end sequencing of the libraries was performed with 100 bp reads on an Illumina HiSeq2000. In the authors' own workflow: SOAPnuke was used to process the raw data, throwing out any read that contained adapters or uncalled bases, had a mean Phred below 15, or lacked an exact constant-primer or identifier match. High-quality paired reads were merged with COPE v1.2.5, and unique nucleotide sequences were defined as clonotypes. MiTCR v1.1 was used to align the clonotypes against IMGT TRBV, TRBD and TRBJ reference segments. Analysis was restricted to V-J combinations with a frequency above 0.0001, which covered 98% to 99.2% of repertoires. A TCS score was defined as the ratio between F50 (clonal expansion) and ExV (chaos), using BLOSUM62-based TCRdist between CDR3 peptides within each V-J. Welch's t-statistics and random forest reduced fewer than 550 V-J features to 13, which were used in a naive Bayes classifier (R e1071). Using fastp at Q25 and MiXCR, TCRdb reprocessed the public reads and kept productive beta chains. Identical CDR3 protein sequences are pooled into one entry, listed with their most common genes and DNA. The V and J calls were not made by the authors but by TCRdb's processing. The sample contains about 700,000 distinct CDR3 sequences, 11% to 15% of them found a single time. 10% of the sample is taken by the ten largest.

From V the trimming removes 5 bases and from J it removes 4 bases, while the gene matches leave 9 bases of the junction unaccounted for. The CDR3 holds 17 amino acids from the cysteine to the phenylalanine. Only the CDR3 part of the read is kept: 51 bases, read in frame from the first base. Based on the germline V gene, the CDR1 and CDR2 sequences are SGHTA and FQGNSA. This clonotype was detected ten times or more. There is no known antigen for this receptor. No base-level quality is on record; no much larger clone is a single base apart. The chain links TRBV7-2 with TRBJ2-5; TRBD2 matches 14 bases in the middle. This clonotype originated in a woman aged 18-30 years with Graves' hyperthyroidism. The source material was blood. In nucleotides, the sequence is TGTGCCAGCAGCCCGGGGACTAGCGGGAGTGGAGGAGAGACCCAGTACTTC. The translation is CASSPGTSGSGGETQYF.